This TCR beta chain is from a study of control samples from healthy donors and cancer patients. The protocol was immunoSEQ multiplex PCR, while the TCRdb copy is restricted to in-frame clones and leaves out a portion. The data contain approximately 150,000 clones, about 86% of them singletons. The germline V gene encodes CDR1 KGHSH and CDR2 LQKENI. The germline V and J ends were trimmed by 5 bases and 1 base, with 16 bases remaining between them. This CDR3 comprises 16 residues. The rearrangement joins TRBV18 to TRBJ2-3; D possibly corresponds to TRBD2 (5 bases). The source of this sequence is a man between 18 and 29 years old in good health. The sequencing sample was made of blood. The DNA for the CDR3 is TGTGCCAGCTCAAATAGCGCCCCGGCGGGCACAGATACGCAGTATTTT. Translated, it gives CASSNSAPAGTDTQYF.